The sequence of this T cell receptor beta chain was determined in a study of blood T cell repertoires in COVID-19. V lost 0 bases and J lost 5, with 12 bases in between. This CDR3 has 16 residues. The germline V gene encodes CDR1 SGDLS and CDR2 YYNGEE. TCRdb's copy holds only in-frame clones and misses some; the assay was immunoSEQ multiplex PCR. The data show fewer than 250,000 clones, 84% seen once. The clonotype comes from a woman between 45 and 60 years old with active or convalescent COVID-19. J is TRBJ1-6 and V is TRBV9; D is ambiguous. Sequenced sample: peripheral blood. Written as DNA, the CDR3 is TGTGCCAGCAGCGTAGAGGCAGTACAGAATAATTCACCCCTCCACTTT. Its protein product is CASSVEAVQNNSPLHF.